The rows below give T cell receptor beta chains drawn from one sample of a study of blood T cell repertoires in COVID-19. The repertoire was sequenced with immunoSEQ multiplex PCR; TCRdb's copy has only in-frame clones and lacks some. Of roughly 66,000 clones listed, 80% to 85% were seen once; the top ten hold around 4.1%. Sequences were obtained from peripheral blood. These receptors were taken from a woman aged 55-75 years with acute or convalescent COVID-19. CDR3s include the opening cysteine and the closing phenylalanine or tryptophan. Fields, in order: V gene, D gene, J gene, clone size, CDR3 DNA, CDR3 protein. The D gene is left open where the match is weak. Not all rows give a size; the values are once, few, many and, for expanded clones, a class.

v_gene: TRBV18; d_gene: TRBD2; j_gene: TRBJ2-3; abundance: -; CDR3nt: TGTGCCAGCTCATCTGGCGGGGGGCGAGATACGCAGTATTTT; CDR3aa: CASSSGGGRDTQYF
v_gene: TRBV11-3; d_gene: -; j_gene: TRBJ2-4; abundance: once; CDR3nt: TGTGCCACCAGCGAATCGGACAGCCCAAAAAACATTCAGTACTTC; CDR3aa: CATSESDSPKNIQYF
v_gene: TRBV18; d_gene: TRBD1; j_gene: TRBJ2-3; abundance: -; CDR3nt: TGTGCCAGCTCTCTTTCGACAGGGGGCACAGATACGCAGTATTTT; CDR3aa: CASSLSTGGTDTQYF
v_gene: TRBV14; d_gene: TRBD2; j_gene: TRBJ2-1; abundance: -; CDR3nt: TGTGCCAGCAACGAGGCGGGGGGTAGTAATGAGCAGTTCTTC; CDR3aa: CASNEAGGSNEQFF
v_gene: TRBV30; d_gene: -; j_gene: TRBJ1-2; abundance: -; CDR3nt: TGTGCCTGGAGTCCTCAGGGCCGGCAGGGCTACACCTTC; CDR3aa: CAWSPQGRQGYTF
v_gene: TRBV7-2; d_gene: TRBD2; j_gene: TRBJ2-1; abundance: once; CDR3nt: TGTGCCAGCAGCTTCAAAGCGGGGGGGCCCGGGGAGCAGTTCTTC; CDR3aa: CASSFKAGGPGEQFF
v_gene: TRBV29-1; d_gene: TRBD1; j_gene: TRBJ1-2; abundance: -; CDR3nt: TGCAGCGTGTCACAGGGGGCTGACTATGGCTACACCTTC; CDR3aa: CSVSQGADYGYTF
v_gene: TRBV12-3/TRBV12-4; d_gene: -; j_gene: TRBJ1-2; abundance: -; CDR3nt: TGTGCCAGCAGTACCCAGGGCAGGGGCTACACCTTC; CDR3aa: CASSTQGRGYTF
v_gene: TRBV3-1/TRBV3-2; d_gene: -; j_gene: TRBJ2-5; abundance: -; CDR3nt: TGTGCCAGCAGCCAAGGCGTTTCCCAAGAGACCCAGTACTTC; CDR3aa: CASSQGVSQETQYF
v_gene: TRBV14; d_gene: TRBD1; j_gene: TRBJ1-1; abundance: -; CDR3nt: TGTGCCAGCAGCCACCTGACAGGGGGCGCGGGCACTGAAGCTTTCTTT; CDR3aa: CASSHLTGGAGTEAFF
v_gene: TRBV10-1; d_gene: -; j_gene: TRBJ2-1; abundance: -; CDR3nt: TGCGCCAGCAGTGACGGTAGTCCTAGCTCCTACAATGAGCAGTTCTTC; CDR3aa: CASSDGSPSSYNEQFF
v_gene: TRBV27; d_gene: -; j_gene: TRBJ2-7; abundance: -; CDR3nt: TGTGCCAGCAGTTTTACCTGGACAGCCTACGAGCAGTACTTC; CDR3aa: CASSFTWTAYEQYF
v_gene: TRBV6-1; d_gene: -; j_gene: TRBJ1-2; abundance: -; CDR3nt: TGTGCCAGCAGTGAGCGCCAGGGCTATGGCTACACCTTC; CDR3aa: CASSERQGYGYTF
v_gene: TRBV4-1; d_gene: -; j_gene: TRBJ1-1; abundance: -; CDR3nt: TGCGCCAGCAGCCAAGATGCCCCCACGGTTTTTACTGAAGCTTTCTTT; CDR3aa: CASSQDAPTVFTEAFF
v_gene: TRBV7-3; d_gene: TRBD1; j_gene: TRBJ1-2; abundance: -; CDR3nt: TGTGCCAGCAGCTCAGGGGGGACAGCTAACTATGGCTACACCTTC; CDR3aa: CASSSGGTANYGYTF
v_gene: TRBV19; d_gene: TRBD2; j_gene: TRBJ2-1; abundance: -; CDR3nt: TGTGCCAGTAGTGCTAGCGGGTTTTTAAATGAGCAGTTCTTC; CDR3aa: CASSASGFLNEQFF
v_gene: TRBV7-6; d_gene: -; j_gene: TRBJ1-5; abundance: -; CDR3nt: TGTGCCAGCAGCTTAGGGGGTGGGGAGACCGGCCAGCCCCAGCATTTT; CDR3aa: CASSLGGGETGQPQHF
v_gene: TRBV4-2; d_gene: TRBD2; j_gene: TRBJ2-5; abundance: -; CDR3nt: TGTGCCAGCAGCCAATTCCCGGCGGGGGGGCAAGAGACCCAGTACTTC; CDR3aa: CASSQFPAGGQETQYF
v_gene: TRBV2; d_gene: -; j_gene: TRBJ1-2; abundance: -; CDR3nt: TGTGCCAGCAGTGAGGTCGCAGCTAACTATGGCTACACCTTC; CDR3aa: CASSEVAANYGYTF
v_gene: TRBV27; d_gene: TRBD1; j_gene: TRBJ2-7; abundance: -; CDR3nt: TGTGCCAGCAGTATAAGACAGGGGAACGAGCAGTACTTC; CDR3aa: CASSIRQGNEQYF
v_gene: TRBV12-3/TRBV12-4; d_gene: TRBD1; j_gene: TRBJ1-2; abundance: -; CDR3nt: TGTGCCAGCAGTCTTAACAGGGGTAGTGGCTACACCTTC; CDR3aa: CASSLNRGSGYTF
v_gene: TRBV7-8; d_gene: -; j_gene: TRBJ2-2; abundance: -; CDR3nt: TGTGCCAGCAGCTTACGAGGGAACACCGGGGAGCTGTTTTTT; CDR3aa: CASSLRGNTGELFF
v_gene: TRBV19; d_gene: -; j_gene: TRBJ1-1; abundance: -; CDR3nt: TGTGCCAGTAGTATAATAGGCGGCACTGAAGCTTTCTTT; CDR3aa: CASSIIGGTEAFF
v_gene: TRBV7-9; d_gene: -; j_gene: TRBJ2-7; abundance: -; CDR3nt: TGTGCCAGCAGCTTAGGATGGGCGGGGCCGTCAGAGCAGTACTTC; CDR3aa: CASSLGWAGPSEQYF
v_gene: TRBV3-1/TRBV3-2; d_gene: -; j_gene: TRBJ2-2; abundance: -; CDR3nt: TGTGCCAGCAGCCAAGATTTCTCGAGGGGGGGCACCGGGGAGCTGTTTTTT; CDR3aa: CASSQDFSRGGTGELFF
v_gene: TRBV3-1/TRBV3-2; d_gene: -; j_gene: TRBJ1-3; abundance: -; CDR3nt: TGTGCCAGCAGCCATGGCGCCGGGGCTGGAAACACCATATATTTT; CDR3aa: CASSHGAGAGNTIYF
v_gene: TRBV5-4; d_gene: TRBD1; j_gene: TRBJ1-1; abundance: -; CDR3nt: TGTGCCAGCAGCTTGGAAAATACAGGGGGCGTTACTGAAGCTTTCTTT; CDR3aa: CASSLENTGGVTEAFF
v_gene: TRBV7-6; d_gene: -; j_gene: TRBJ1-6; abundance: -; CDR3nt: TGTGCCAGCAGCTTAGAGTCCCAGGTTGGGAATTCACCCCTCCACTTT; CDR3aa: CASSLESQVGNSPLHF
v_gene: TRBV29-1; d_gene: TRBD1; j_gene: TRBJ1-4; abundance: -; CDR3nt: TGCAGCGTTGCAACAGGGGCTAATGAAAAACTGTTTTTT; CDR3aa: CSVATGANEKLFF